A selection of T cell receptor beta chains follows, all from one sample in a study of blood T cell repertoires in COVID-19. TCRdb's table, derived via immunoSEQ multiplex PCR, lists solely in-frame clones and lacks some. The table lists about 260,000 clones, approximately 86% of them singletons, with roughly 2.2% in the top ten. Input material: peripheral blood. These receptor sequences come from a woman aged 50 to 60 who had recovered from COVID-19. Both conserved end residues are trimmed from each CDR3. Not every row has a clone size; where given, it reads once, few, many or a size class.

j_call: TRBJ2-1; v_call: TRBV27; clone_size: NA; cdr3_aa: ASSLIGGSYNEQF
j_call: TRBJ2-3; v_call: TRBV15; clone_size: once; cdr3_aa: ATSTGLAGVTDTQY
j_call: TRBJ2-5; v_call: TRBV18; clone_size: NA; cdr3_aa: ASSPDGLAVFSSETQY
j_call: TRBJ2-1; v_call: TRBV6-2/TRBV6-3; clone_size: once; cdr3_aa: ASSVLAGGKGEQF
j_call: TRBJ2-2; v_call: TRBV6-2/TRBV6-3; clone_size: once; cdr3_aa: ASSLNRGDTGELF
j_call: TRBJ2-2; v_call: TRBV30; clone_size: NA; cdr3_aa: AWSTGLAGGELF
j_call: TRBJ1-2; v_call: TRBV9; clone_size: NA; cdr3_aa: ASSVGSGGNYGYT
j_call: TRBJ1-6; v_call: TRBV6-1; clone_size: NA; cdr3_aa: ASSEQGKYSPLH
j_call: TRBJ1-5; v_call: TRBV4-3; clone_size: NA; cdr3_aa: ASSQESTGNQPQH
j_call: TRBJ2-3; v_call: TRBV5-6; clone_size: NA; cdr3_aa: ASSLPQREGYTQY
j_call: TRBJ2-7; v_call: TRBV3-1/TRBV3-2; clone_size: NA; cdr3_aa: ASSHLGTGGGEQY
j_call: TRBJ2-5; v_call: TRBV5-1; clone_size: NA; cdr3_aa: ASSPGGLAETQY
j_call: TRBJ1-6; v_call: TRBV11-2; clone_size: NA; cdr3_aa: ASGDRANSPLH
j_call: TRBJ2-5; v_call: TRBV6-2/TRBV6-3; clone_size: NA; cdr3_aa: ASSLLIGTVGEETQY
j_call: TRBJ2-5; v_call: TRBV6-2/TRBV6-3; clone_size: NA; cdr3_aa: ASSRDRQETQY
j_call: TRBJ1-3; v_call: TRBV18; clone_size: NA; cdr3_aa: ASSPLSSGNTIY
j_call: TRBJ1-5; v_call: TRBV19; clone_size: NA; cdr3_aa: ASSSGRVSQPQH
j_call: TRBJ2-3; v_call: TRBV6-6; clone_size: NA; cdr3_aa: ASSQTSRGEWDTQY
j_call: TRBJ1-2; v_call: TRBV12-5; clone_size: NA; cdr3_aa: ASGWGTGSYGYT
j_call: TRBJ2-3; v_call: TRBV19; clone_size: NA; cdr3_aa: ASISREAGRADTQY
j_call: TRBJ1-2; v_call: TRBV28; clone_size: NA; cdr3_aa: ASSPTGLFYGYT
j_call: TRBJ2-7; v_call: TRBV6-5; clone_size: NA; cdr3_aa: ASSSVRGFSYEQY
j_call: TRBJ1-2; v_call: TRBV9; clone_size: once; cdr3_aa: ASSVGTEANYGYT
j_call: TRBJ2-7; v_call: TRBV5-1; clone_size: once; cdr3_aa: ASSGTLAVYEQY
j_call: TRBJ1-2; v_call: TRBV29-1; clone_size: few; cdr3_aa: SADRGLNYGYT
j_call: TRBJ2-1; v_call: TRBV30; clone_size: NA; cdr3_aa: AWSRGLAGVYVDEQF
j_call: TRBJ1-5; v_call: TRBV28; clone_size: NA; cdr3_aa: ASTSGGYSNQPQH
j_call: TRBJ2-7; v_call: TRBV12-3/TRBV12-4; clone_size: NA; cdr3_aa: ASSLDRLNEQY
j_call: TRBJ2-3; v_call: TRBV30; clone_size: few; cdr3_aa: ALGTGGTDTQY
j_call: TRBJ1-4; v_call: TRBV15; clone_size: NA; cdr3_aa: ATSRVEGFSEKLF
j_call: TRBJ1-3; v_call: TRBV7-9; clone_size: once; cdr3_aa: ASSQTPGGTIY
j_call: TRBJ1-2; v_call: TRBV5-1; clone_size: NA; cdr3_aa: ASSSGQSNYGYT
j_call: TRBJ2-3; v_call: TRBV6-4; clone_size: NA; cdr3_aa: ASSDEASTGDTQY
j_call: TRBJ1-2; v_call: TRBV19; clone_size: NA; cdr3_aa: ARGQAQNYGYT
j_call: TRBJ2-3; v_call: TRBV5-1; clone_size: NA; cdr3_aa: ASSPERDRGTDTQY
j_call: TRBJ1-6; v_call: TRBV6-2/TRBV6-3; clone_size: NA; cdr3_aa: ASSWDRARRDNSPLH
j_call: TRBJ2-5; v_call: TRBV7-6; clone_size: few; cdr3_aa: ASSPSGNPPGETQY